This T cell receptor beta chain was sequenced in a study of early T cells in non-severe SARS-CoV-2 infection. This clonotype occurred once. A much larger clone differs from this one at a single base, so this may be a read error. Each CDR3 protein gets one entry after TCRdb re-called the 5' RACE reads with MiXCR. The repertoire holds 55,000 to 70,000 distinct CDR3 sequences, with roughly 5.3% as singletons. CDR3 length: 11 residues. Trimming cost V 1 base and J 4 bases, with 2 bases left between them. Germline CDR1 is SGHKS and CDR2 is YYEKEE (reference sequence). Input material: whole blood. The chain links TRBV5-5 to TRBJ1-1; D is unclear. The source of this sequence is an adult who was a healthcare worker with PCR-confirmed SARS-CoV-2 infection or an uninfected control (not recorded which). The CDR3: CASSLPTEAFF. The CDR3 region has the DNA TGTGCCAGCAGCTTGCCCACTGAAGCTTTCTTT.